These 27 T cell receptor beta chains were sequenced from one sample in a study of shared clonotypes between healthy human individuals (dated by TCRdb to 2020 to 2022). Library method: the immunoSEQ multiplex PCR assay. Sourced from immuneACCESS, this table was stored by TCRdb with only in-frame sequences that have V and J called. A share of the clones is absent; for the studies checked, an unresolved V gene accounts for under half, and the remainder has no known explanation. The sample yields more than 2,000,000 clones; around nine tenths were counted once. Jointly, the top ten make up over 0.12% of the sample. What was sequenced was naive CD4+ T cells sorted from blood. Reading the label with the study, this specimen's cell subset or site is: CD45RA+ positively selected. These receptors all stem from a man aged 18 to 30 in good health.

This chain links TRBV7-2 with TRBJ1-1; D not certain. CDR1 and CDR2 (germline): SGHTA, FQGNSA. The CDR3 contains 11 residues. V was shortened by 6 bases and J by 7 bases, with 9 bases between the two germline ends. The CDR3 protein is CASSRAIEAFF. The DNA of the CDR3 is TGTGCCAGCAGTAGGGCAATTGAAGCTTTCTTT.

The rearrangement uses TRBV6-5 and TRBJ1-1; tentative D call: TRBD1 (5 bases). CDR1 MNHEY and CDR2 SVGAGI come from the germline V gene. Trimming left V 2 bases short and J 7 bases short, with 8 bases between. CDR3 length: 12 amino acids. CDR3: CASSYNRFEAFF. The CDR3 DNA reads as TGTGCCAGCAGTTACAACAGGTTTGAAGCTTTCTTT.

The J gene is TRBJ1-3, the V gene TRBV7-9; tentative D call: TRBD1 (5 bases). Germline loops: CDR1 SEHNR, CDR2 FQNEAQ (reference sequence). Trimming stripped 1 base from V and 4 bases from J, with 14 bases between. This CDR3 contains 16 residues. The chain's CDR3 is CASSLELPGRGNTIYF. CDR3 nucleotide sequence: TGTGCCAGCAGCTTAGAACTCCCGGGACGGGGAAACACCATATATTTT.

The chain links TRBV5-1 to TRBJ2-3; 7 nucleotides match TRBD1. This CDR3 region has 14 residues. The germline V gene has CDR1 SGHRS and CDR2 YFSETQ. The ends lost 4 bases at V and 2 bases at J; junction bases unmatched: 4. The CDR3 is CASSGDSFTDTQYF. In nucleotides, the CDR3 is TGCGCCAGCAGCGGGGACAGTTTCACAGATACGCAGTATTTT.

This clone showed up just a few times. The J gene is TRBJ1-6, the V gene TRBV9, with a weak D call TRBD1 (5 bases). V was shortened by 4 bases and J by 5 bases, with 16 bases between the two germline ends. The CDR3 is 16 amino acids. Germline CDR1 and CDR2: SGDLS and YYNGEE. The CDR3 sequence is CASSRQSGLNNSPLHF. CDR3 nucleotides: TGTGCCAGCAGCCGACAGAGTGGGCTTAATAATTCACCCCTCCACTTT. Full variable domain (outside the CDR3, taken from reference TRBV9 and TRBJ1-6): DSGVTQTPKHLITATGQRVTLRCSPRSGDLSVYWYQQSLDQGLQFLIQYYNGEERAKGNILERFSAQQFPDLHSELNLSSLELGDSALYFCASSRQSGLNNSPLHFGNGTRLTVT.

The V gene is TRBV5-4, the J gene TRBJ1-4; maybe TRBD1 (5 bases). Between the trimmed V and J ends, which lost 1 base and 6 bases, there was a span of 13 bases. The CDR3 sequence is 15 residues long. Germline CDR1 SGHNT, CDR2 YYREEE (reference sequence). The CDR3 nucleotides read TGTGCCAGCAGCTTGACAGCGACAGAGGATGAAAAACTGTTTTTT. Translated, it gives CASSLTATEDEKLFF.

In the case of this clone: The same CDR3 can be traced to other DNA sequences in this sample. V usage is TRBV27 and J usage is TRBJ1-6; 8 bases agree with TRBD1. CDR1 is MNHEY, CDR2 SMNVEV, per germline (reference sequence). V shed 8 bases, J shed 7 bases, and the junction held 7 bases outside the gene matches. This CDR3 comprises 14 residues. DNA for the CDR3: TGTGCCAGCTCCCCCCGACAGGGGAATTCACCCCTCCACTTT. Protein: CASSPRQGNSPLHF.

The rearrangement links TRBV2 to TRBJ1-2; 7 bases agree with TRBD1. This CDR3 contains 12 residues. Germline CDR1 SNHLY, CDR2 FYNNEI. Trimming at V came to 6 bases and at J to 6 bases, leaving 4 bases not matched to a gene. The CDR3 loop reads CASSSTGNGYTF. The CDR3 DNA is TGTGCCAGCAGCTCGACAGGGAATGGCTACACCTTC.

V usage is TRBV7-9 and J usage is TRBJ2-5; D could derive from TRBD1 or TRBD2 (6 bases each). V dropped 7 bases and J dropped 1 base, with 25 bases sitting between them. The germline V gene has CDR1 SEHNR and CDR2 FQNEAQ (reference sequence). There are 18 residues in the CDR3. CDR3 in DNA: TGTGCCAGCACCACATCCGCAAGGGGGGTGCGGGTCCAAGAGACCCAGTACTTC. This gives the protein CASTTSARGVRVQETQYF.

V gene TRBV4-1 combines with J gene TRBJ2-3; D gene ambiguous. The CDR3 totals 16 residues. Trimming took 1 base from V and 0 from J, leaving 11 bases between them. CDR1 MGHRA and CDR2 YSYEKL come from the germline V gene. The CDR3 sequence: CASSQAPYPSTDTQYF. The CDR3 nucleotides are TGCGCCAGCAGCCAAGCCCCATATCCTAGCACAGATACGCAGTATTTT.

With regard to this clone: Other DNA sequences in the sample encode the same CDR3. The chain is built from TRBV11-2 and TRBJ2-7; the D is unclear. Trimming took 1 base from V and 3 from J, leaving 7 bases between them. CDR3 length: 13 amino acids. Germline loops: CDR1 SGHAT, CDR2 FQNNGV. For the CDR3, the DNA is TGTGCCAGCAGCTTAGGGCAGAGCTACGAGCAGTACTTC. This translates into CASSLGQSYEQYF.

V and J are TRBV10-2 and TRBJ2-1; 8 bases are a match to TRBD2. Germline lookup yields CDR1 WSHSY and CDR2 SAAADI. The CDR3 runs to 14 residues. V shed 6 bases, J shed 9 bases, and the junction held 10 bases outside the gene matches. The CDR3: CASSRSGEYVEQFF. CDR3 in DNA: TGCGCCAGCAGCCGTAGCGGGGAATACGTTGAGCAGTTCTTC.

This chain joins TRBV11-2 and TRBJ1-3, with D possibly being TRBD1 (6 bases). CDR3 length equals 16 residues. V shed 2 bases and J shed 4 bases, with 15 bases lying between them. Germline V gene sequence: CDR1 SGHAT, CDR2 FQNNGV. The CDR3 nucleotides read TGTGCCAGCAGCTTATCCACAGGGAGCTCGGGAAACACCATATATTTT. This gives the protein CASSLSTGSSGNTIYF. Filled out from reference TRBV11-2 and TRBJ1-3, the complete variable domain reads EAGVAQSPRYKIIEKRQSVAFWCNPISGHATLYWYQQILGQGPKLLIQFQNNGVVDDSQLPKDRFSAERLKGVDSTLKIQPAKLEDSAVYLCASSLSTGSSGNTIYFGEGSWLTVV.

The chain employs TRBV6-5 and TRBJ2-7; 10 nucleotides match TRBD2. The trim removed 4 bases at V and 6 bases at J, leaving 6 bases unmatched. This CDR3 has 14 amino acids. CDR1 and CDR2 (germline): MNHEY, SVGAGI. In DNA, the CDR3 is TGTGCCAGCAGTTCTACGGGACTAGCGACCGAGCAGTACTTC. Translation: CASSSTGLATEQYF.

V is TRBV10-3 and J is TRBJ1-6; D not certain. The CDR3 covers 14 residues. In germline, CDR1 is ENHRY, CDR2 SYGVKD. V lost 0 bases, J lost 6 bases, and 6 bases lay in between. This chain's CDR3 is CAISESTFNSPLHF. The CDR3 DNA reads as TGTGCCATCAGTGAGTCGACTTTTAATTCACCCCTCCACTTT.

The chain carries TRBV2 and TRBJ2-5, with 11 bases matching TRBD2. The germline gives CDR1 SNHLY, CDR2 FYNNEI. The CDR3 totals 15 residues. Trimming removed 3 bases from V and 2 bases from J; junction bases left unmatched: 2. The CDR3 DNA is TGTGCCAGCAGTGATAGCGGGAGGGTACAAGAGACCCAGTACTTC. Translating gives CASSDSGRVQETQYF.

J is TRBJ2-5 and V is TRBV2; 8 bases agree with TRBD2. V was clipped by 9 bases and J by 2 bases; unmatched bases: 11. The CDR3 consists of 15 residues. CDR1 and CDR2 (germline): SNHLY, FYNNEI. CDR3 region: CASRVAGLSQETQYF. The CDR3 coding sequence is TGTGCCAGTAGAGTAGCGGGGCTGTCACAAGAGACCCAGTACTTC. The complete variable domain, with remaining parts taken from reference TRBV2 and TRBJ2-5, reads EPEVTQTPSHQVTQMGQEVILRCVPISNHLYFYWYRQILGQKVEFLVSFYNNEISEKSEIFDDQFSVERPDGSNFTLKIRSTKLEDSAMYFCASRVAGLSQETQYFGPGTRLLVL.

The CDR3 reads CASSPGSGIQFF. CDR3 sequence (DNA): TGCGCCAGCAGCCCTGGCAGCGGAATTCAGTTCTTC. The chain uses TRBV5-1 and TRBJ2-1; D may be TRBD2 (5 bases). V gave up 4 bases and J gave up 13 bases, with 15 bases separating them. CDR3 length: 12 amino acids. In germline, CDR1 is SGHRS, CDR2 YFSETQ.

The genes are TRBV30 and TRBJ1-5; the D is unclear. The CDR3 is made up of 13 amino acids. Looked up from germline, CDR1 is GTSNPN and CDR2 is SVGIG (reference sequence). Trimming removed 4 bases at V and 4 bases at J, with 11 bases between. CDR3 bases: TGTGCCTGGAATGACATTCAGAATCAGCCCCAGCATTTT. Translating it yields CAWNDIQNQPQHF.

The chain employs TRBV4-1 and TRBJ2-3; 8 bases agree with TRBD1. CDR1 MGHRA and CDR2 YSYEKL come from the germline V gene. There are 14 residues in the CDR3. V was pared by 1 base and J by 6 bases, with 3 bases of the junction left unmatched. The CDR3 loop reads CASSQARQGDTQYF. The DNA for the CDR3 is TGCGCCAGCAGCCAAGCCCGACAGGGGGATACGCAGTATTTT.

This chain joins TRBV9 and TRBJ2-2; D may be TRBD1 or TRBD2 (5 bases each). This CDR3 has 15 residues. The germline V gene has CDR1 SGDLS and CDR2 YYNGEE. The V and J ends lost 0 bases and 4 bases respectively, with 10 bases between them. Here the CDR3 reads CASSVGGATTGELFF. For the CDR3, the DNA is TGTGCCAGCAGCGTAGGAGGGGCGACCACCGGGGAGCTGTTTTTT.

This clone was observed a handful of times. This same CDR3 is encoded by further DNA sequences in the sample. The chain carries TRBV6-6 and TRBJ1-1; no clear D. Trimming left V 0 bases short and J 1 base short, with 6 bases between. CDR1 and CDR2 from the germline V gene are MNHNY and SVGAGI (reference sequence). CDR3 length: 14 amino acids. CDR3 amino acids: CASSYSGSNTEAFF. The CDR3 DNA sequence: TGTGCCAGCAGTTACTCGGGGTCGAACACTGAAGCTTTCTTT.

This chain uses TRBV10-2 with TRBJ2-6; D gene unclear. Trimming cost V 2 bases and J 2 bases, with 4 bases left between them. CDR1 is WSHSY and CDR2 is SAAADI in the germline V gene. The CDR3 totals 14 residues. The CDR3 here is CASSEKAGANVLTF. CDR3 DNA sequence: TGCGCCAGCAGTGAGAAAGCTGGGGCCAACGTCCTGACTTTC.

The V call is TRBV7-9, the J call TRBJ2-1; TRBD2 matches 7 bases. CDR1 is SEHNR and CDR2 is FQNEAQ in the germline V gene (reference sequence). CDR3 size: 15 residues. With 5 bases clipped from V and 5 bases from J, the junction kept 9 bases outside the gene matches. CDR3 region: CASSPTGLKNNEQFF. CDR3 bases: TGTGCCAGCAGCCCTACGGGACTAAAAAACAATGAGCAGTTCTTC.

Of note for this clone: One end of the junction fails to match germline, which may point to a read error. This chain joins TRBV7-7 and TRBJ2-1, with TRBD1 as a possible D gene (6 bases). Germline CDR1 reads SSHAT; CDR2 reads FNYEAQ (reference sequence). The length of the CDR3 is 13 residues. The CDR3 nucleotides read TGTGCTAGCAGCCTCCGTAGGGGGAGTGGGCAGTTCTTC. This codes for CASSLRRGSGQFF.

V and J are TRBV30 and TRBJ1-1; no firm D call. Trimming took off 4 bases at V and 6 bases at J, with 18 bases between the two ends. This CDR3 is built from 14 residues. Germline CDR1 reads GTSNPN; CDR2 reads SVGIG (reference sequence). The CDR3 DNA reads as TGTGCCTGGAATTGGCCTTGGTCCGACCCTGAAGCTTTCTTT. This gives the protein CAWNWPWSDPEAFF.

Concerning this clone itself: This specimen includes other DNA sequences encoding the same CDR3. V is TRBV18 and J is TRBJ1-1, with TRBD1 matching over 9 bases. Germline CDR1 reads KGHSH; CDR2 reads LQKENI. The trim removed 3 bases at V and 1 base at J, leaving 3 bases unmatched. The CDR3 totals 15 residues. CDR3 residues: CASSPRTGENTEAFF. CDR3 DNA sequence: TGTGCCAGCTCACCGAGGACAGGGGAGAACACTGAAGCTTTCTTT.